Following are 30 T cell receptor beta chains from one sample sequenced in a study of blood T cell repertoires in COVID-19. Profiling relied on immunoSEQ multiplex PCR, and the TCRdb table lists in-frame clones only, not all of them. The repertoire has about 360,000 clones, approximately 85% of them found once; the top ten carry 2% to 2.5%. The sequenced sample consisted of PBMCs or T cells enriched from blood (not recorded which). The receptors come from a woman aged 40-49 years with acute COVID-19.

Points on this clone: Relative to the germline gene, one junction end is altered; a read error may explain this. J is TRBJ1-1 and V is TRBV29-1, with D possibly matching TRBD1 (5 bases). Germline-derived CDR1 and CDR2 are SQVTM and ANQGSEA. The CDR3 totals 11 residues. CDR3 nucleotides: TGTCCAGGGCCTCCGAACACTGAAGCTTTCTTT. It yields the protein CPGPPNTEAFF. Filled out from reference TRBV29-1 and TRBJ1-1, the complete variable domain reads SAVISQKPSRDICQRGTSLTIQCQVDSQVTMMFWYRQQPGQSLTLIATANQGSEATYESGFVIDKFPISRPNLTFSTLTVSNMSPEDSSIYLCPGPPNTEAFFGQGTRLTVV.

This chain uses TRBV2 with TRBJ2-1; 12 nucleotides match TRBD2. Germline V gene lookup returns CDR1 SNHLY and CDR2 FYNNEI. This CDR3 is 16 amino acids long. Trimming removed 5 bases from V and 4 bases from J; junction bases left unmatched: 6. This chain's CDR3 is CASSLLAGGPYNEQFF. CDR3 in DNA: TGTGCCAGCAGTCTCCTAGCGGGGGGGCCTTACAATGAGCAGTTCTTC.

This CDR3 is CASSQVVRLPHEAFF. CDR3 bases: TGTGCCAGCAGCCAAGTTGTGAGGCTCCCCCACGAAGCTTTCTTT. The V and J genes are TRBV4-2 and TRBJ1-1, with D unclear. From germline, CDR1 is LGHNA and CDR2 YNFKEQ. V was cut by 1 base and J by 8 bases, with 17 bases left in between. CDR3 length equals 15 residues.

This chain uses TRBV27 with TRBJ2-3, with 8 bases matching TRBD1. This CDR3 region has 16 residues. CDR1 and CDR2 from the germline V gene are MNHEY and SMNVEV (reference sequence). The J segment lost 4 bases and the V segment lost 5 bases, leaving 11 bases of the junction unmatched. The CDR3, as DNA: TGTGCCAGCAGTCCCAGACAGGGGATGGGGCCAGATACGCAGTATTTT. It is translated as CASSPRQGMGPDTQYF.

The CDR3 spells CASDPGTSIEAFF. CDR3 DNA sequence: TGTGCTAGTGATCCGGGGACATCAATAGAAGCTTTCTTT. J is TRBJ1-1 and V is TRBV12-5; possibly TRBD1 for D (6 bases). The V and J ends lost 7 bases and 8 bases respectively, with 17 bases between them. The CDR3 is made up of 13 amino acids. Germline CDR1 is LGHNT and CDR2 is FRNRAP.

This chain uses TRBV19 with TRBJ1-5; D may be TRBD1 (5 bases). Looked up from germline, CDR1 is LNHDA and CDR2 is SQIVND (reference sequence). The CDR3 has 14 residues. V lost 4 bases to trimming and J lost 2 bases, with 9 bases between them. The CDR3 loop is CASSTGAGNQPQHF. CDR3 nucleotide sequence: TGTGCCAGTAGTACTGGGGCGGGCAATCAGCCCCAGCATTTT.

This sequence joins TRBV29-1 and TRBJ1-1; 9 bases are a match to TRBD1. CDR3 length equals 14 residues. Trimming cost V 3 bases and J 6 bases; bases outside gene matches: 8. CDR1 is SQVTM and CDR2 is ANQGSEA in the germline V gene. As DNA, the CDR3 is TGCAGCGTTGAGATAACAGGGGGCGGTTCTGAAGCTTTCTTT. As protein: CSVEITGGGSEAFF.

V gene TRBV19 combines with J gene TRBJ2-5, with D possibly being TRBD2 (5 bases). CDR3 length: 14 amino acids. Germline values: CDR1 LNHDA, CDR2 SQIVND (reference sequence). With 5 bases removed from V and 4 bases from J, the gap between germline ends came to 14 bases. The CDR3 DNA reads as TGTGCCAGTAGTCGTCTAGGTCGGGGAGAGACCCAGTACTTC. Its translation: CASSRLGRGETQYF.

The chain carries TRBV21-1 and TRBJ1-2; the table's D call, TRBD1, has no DNA check behind it. TRBV21-1 is designated a pseudogene. The CDR3 length is 16 residues. The CDR3 DNA reads TGTGCCAGACAACTCAAGCGGGACAGGGAGAACTATGGCTACACCTTC. This gives the protein CARQLKRDRENYGYTF.

A word on this clone: The same CDR3 arises from other DNA sequences in this sample as well. The chain is built from TRBV19 and TRBJ1-5; D is unclear. V was shortened by 5 bases and J by 4 bases, with 6 bases between the two germline ends. This CDR3 spans 12 amino acids. The germline gives CDR1 LNHDA, CDR2 SQIVND (reference sequence). CDR3 sequence: CASSLRNQPQHF. CDR3 DNA: TGTGCCAGTAGTCTAAGAAATCAGCCCCAGCATTTT.

The chain couples TRBV9 to TRBJ2-1; 16 nucleotides line up with TRBD2. Germline CDR1 and CDR2: SGDLS and YYNGEE. The J segment lost 2 bases and the V segment lost 2 bases, leaving 1 base of the junction unmatched. The CDR3 totals 17 residues. CDR3 in amino acids: CASSVGTSGGAYNEQFF. Here the CDR3 DNA reads TGTGCCAGCAGCGTCGGGACTAGCGGGGGGGCCTACAATGAGCAGTTCTTC.

Only one count was recorded for this clone. The V and J genes are TRBV23-1 and TRBJ2-1, with a tentative D call TRBD1 (5 bases). TRBV23-1 is identified as an open reading frame with a role that is uncertain. The CDR3 runs to 15 residues. Trimming pared 2 bases from V and 0 bases from J, leaving 8 bases between. The CDR3 region has the DNA TGCGCCAGCAGTCAAAACAGGAGCTCCTACAATGAGCAGTTCTTC. Amino acids: CASSQNRSSYNEQFF.

This chain joins TRBV10-3 and TRBJ2-1; TRBD2 matches at 15 bases. Germline loops: CDR1 ENHRY, CDR2 SYGVKD. V lost 6 bases to trimming and J lost 8 bases; unmatched junction nucleotides: 8. This CDR3 has 16 residues. The CDR3 DNA sequence: TGTGCCATCAGAACCGGGACTAGCGGGGGGAACGATGAGCAGTTCTTC. Encoded protein: CAIRTGTSGGNDEQFF.

The chain joins TRBV9 to TRBJ2-1, with 8 nucleotides matching TRBD2. This CDR3 has 15 amino acids. CDR1 is SGDLS and CDR2 is YYNGEE in the germline V gene. V was pared by 1 base and J by 4 bases, with 4 bases of the junction left unmatched. The CDR3 DNA reads TGTGCCAGCAGCGTAACTAGCGGAGAATACAATGAGCAGTTCTTC. Translated, it gives CASSVTSGEYNEQFF.

This rearrangement joins TRBV27 to TRBJ1-1; D is unclear. V was clipped by 2 bases and J by 0 bases, with 7 bases between them. Germline V gene lookup returns CDR1 MNHEY and CDR2 SMNVEV (reference sequence). This CDR3 contains 14 residues. CDR3 sequence reads: CASSLAGMNTEAFF. The CDR3 bases are TGTGCCAGCAGTTTAGCAGGAATGAACACTGAAGCTTTCTTT.

This clone was picked up a small number of times. The genes are TRBV6-6 and TRBJ1-6; D remains unclear. V dropped 5 bases and J dropped 6 bases, with 20 bases sitting between them. The CDR3 covers 17 residues. Germline CDR1 reads MNHNY; CDR2 reads SVGAGI (reference sequence). The CDR3 DNA reads as TGTGCCAGCAGTCTGAACACACCTGAAGTTTCTAATTCACCCCTCCACTTT. This translates into CASSLNTPEVSNSPLHF.

J is TRBJ1-4 and V is TRBV19; TRBD1 is a possible D gene (5 bases). CDR3 length equals 14 residues. CDR1 and CDR2 (germline): LNHDA, SQIVND (reference sequence). The V and J ends lost 5 bases and 6 bases respectively, with 13 bases between them. The CDR3 is CASSDSRVDEKLFF. CDR3 nucleotide sequence: TGTGCCAGTAGTGACAGCAGGGTCGATGAAAAACTGTTTTTT.

The chain is built from TRBV6-6 and TRBJ2-2; 7 nucleotides agree with TRBD1. Germline-derived CDR1 and CDR2 are MNHNY and SVGAGI (reference sequence). This CDR3 region has 15 residues. V lost 5 bases and J lost 0; bases outside the gene matches: 3. The CDR3 nucleotides read TGTGCCAGCAGTGGGACAGAATCGAACACCGGGGAGCTGTTTTTT. This translates into CASSGTESNTGELFF.

The rearrangement joins TRBV9 to TRBJ1-2, with 9 bases that match TRBD1. In germline, CDR1 is SGDLS, CDR2 YYNGEE. V gave up 3 bases and J gave up 5 bases; unmatched junction bases: 8. The CDR3 totals 15 residues. CDR3 amino acids: CASSGWDRVRYGYTF. In DNA, the CDR3 is TGTGCCAGCAGCGGATGGGACAGGGTAAGGTATGGCTACACCTTC.

The V gene is TRBV14, the J gene TRBJ1-1; D is unresolved. This CDR3 has 13 amino acids. Trimming shortened V by 3 bases and J by 3 bases, and 8 bases separated the two germline ends. The germline CDR1 and CDR2 sequences are SGHDN and FVKESK. CDR3 in DNA: TGTGCCAGCAGCCAGTACCTAGACACTGAAGCTTTCTTT. Protein product: CASSQYLDTEAFF.

The CDR3 DNA is TGTGCCAGCAGCTTAGACAGGGGTTGGGAGACCCAGTACTTC. Residues: CASSLDRGWETQYF. V usage is TRBV11-2 and J usage is TRBJ2-5; tentative D call: TRBD1 (6 bases). V was trimmed by 0 bases and J by 5 bases, leaving 10 bases between them. Germline-derived CDR1 and CDR2 are SGHAT and FQNNGV. The CDR3 loop spans 14 amino acids. Filled out from reference TRBV11-2 and TRBJ2-5, the complete variable domain reads EAGVAQSPRYKIIEKRQSVAFWCNPISGHATLYWYQQILGQGPKLLIQFQNNGVVDDSQLPKDRFSAERLKGVDSTLKIQPAKLEDSAVYLCASSLDRGWETQYFGPGTRLLVL.

The chain uses TRBV30 and TRBJ2-1; TRBD2 might be the D (5 bases). The CDR3 covers 14 residues. Germline values: CDR1 GTSNPN, CDR2 SVGIG (reference sequence). Trimming cost V 1 base and J 3 bases, with 10 bases left between them. The chain's CDR3 is CAWSGGQNYNEQFF. The CDR3 coding sequence is TGTGCCTGGAGTGGAGGGCAGAACTACAATGAGCAGTTCTTC. Full variable domain (rest looked up from reference TRBV30 and TRBJ2-1): SQTIHQWPATLVQPVGSPLSLECTVEGTSNPNLYWYRQAAGRGLQLLFYSVGIGQISSEVPQNLSASRPQDRQFILSSKKLLLSDSGFYLCAWSGGQNYNEQFFGPGTRLTVL.

This chain joins TRBV6-5 and TRBJ2-3; perhaps TRBD1 as D (6 bases). Germline lookup yields CDR1 MNHEY and CDR2 SVGAGI. The CDR3 length is 13 residues. The V gene lost 0 bases and the J gene lost 9 bases, with 10 bases spanning the gap. The CDR3 sequence: CASSYSSGVTQYF. In DNA, the CDR3 is TGTGCCAGCAGTTACTCGTCAGGGGTCACGCAGTATTTT.

The chain joins TRBV19 to TRBJ2-7; 8 bases agree with TRBD1. V shed 4 bases and J 0 bases; nucleotides not matched to a gene: 2. Germline V lookup: CDR1 LNHDA, CDR2 SQIVND (reference sequence). The CDR3 extends over 14 amino acids. The CDR3 here is CASSSGQGSYEQYF. CDR3 in DNA: TGTGCCAGTAGTAGCGGACAGGGCTCCTACGAGCAGTACTTC.

This chain connects TRBV19 to TRBJ2-5, with D unresolved. The CDR3 loop spans 13 amino acids. In germline, CDR1 is LNHDA, CDR2 SQIVND (reference sequence). V was shortened by 3 bases and J by 2 bases, with 7 bases between the two germline ends. The CDR3 nucleotides read TGTGCCAGTAGTATCAACAGTCAAGAGACCCAGTACTTC. Its protein product is CASSINSQETQYF.

Remarks on this clone: Other nucleotide sequences in the sample specify the same CDR3. The gene calls are TRBV29-1 and TRBJ1-2; the D is unclear. The CDR3 consists of 12 residues. The V and J ends lost 1 base and 5 bases respectively, with 8 bases between them. Germline assignment: CDR1 SQVTM and CDR2 ANQGSEA. The CDR3 protein is CSVEAGGYGYTF. The CDR3 DNA follows: TGCAGCGTTGAAGCAGGAGGTTATGGCTACACCTTC.

The chain links TRBV11-2 to TRBJ2-5; 10 nucleotides line up with TRBD2. Germline CDR1 reads SGHAT; CDR2 reads FQNNGV. The V gene end was trimmed by 5 bases and the J gene end by 5 bases; junction bases not matched to a gene: 17. The CDR3 totals 18 residues. The CDR3 loop reads CASSQSGGARVRGETQYF. CDR3 sequence (DNA): TGTGCCAGCAGCCAAAGCGGGGGGGCCCGGGTAAGAGGGGAGACCCAGTACTTC.

This chain joins TRBV30 and TRBJ2-3, with 7 bases fitting TRBD2. This CDR3 contains 15 residues. Trimming took 2 bases from V and 0 from J; bases not matched to a gene: 5. Per germline, CDR1 GTSNPN and CDR2 SVGIG (reference sequence). The CDR3 sequence is CAWSPRGYSTDTQYF. CDR3 DNA: TGTGCCTGGAGTCCGCGGGGGTATAGCACAGATACGCAGTATTTT.

J is TRBJ2-1 and V is TRBV2; no firm D call. Germline-derived CDR1 and CDR2 are SNHLY and FYNNEI. The CDR3 sequence is 16 residues long. Trimming removed 6 bases from V and 0 bases from J, with 15 bases in between. CDR3 DNA: TGTGCCAGCAGGGCGTTTCTTAGCCTCTCCTACAATGAGCAGTTCTTC. Translated, it gives CASRAFLSLSYNEQFF.

The CDR3 protein is CASRSGDLVAEAFF. Written as DNA, the CDR3 is TGTGCCAGCAGATCAGGGGATTTGGTCGCTGAAGCTTTCTTT. V usage is TRBV6-5 and J usage is TRBJ1-1; D is possibly TRBD1 (6 bases). This CDR3 has 14 residues. CDR1 is MNHEY and CDR2 is SVGAGI in the germline V gene. Trimming took 6 bases from V and 6 from J, leaving 17 bases between them.